Described below is a single T cell receptor beta chain sequence and its context. Its specificity is not known. The PCR had 60 Vbeta and 13 Jbeta primers. The protocol was immunoSEQ multiplex PCR, while the TCRdb copy is restricted to in-frame clones and leaves out a portion. The sample has 120,000 to 150,000 clones, roughly four fifths seen once. Despite likely unrecorded immune exposures, the donors were nominally healthy at the time of sampling. The sample is drawn from a study of cytomegalovirus exposure and HLA in healthy donors. Study-level information: From donors who were HLA-typed, an early data release held 80 million or so unique TCRs. Study results and caveats: Of the V segments, some could not be distinguished, including TRBV6-2 and TRBV6-3, and were excluded.

The ends lost 3 bases at V and 1 base at J; junction bases unmatched: 4. The length of the CDR3 is 16 residues. Germline V gives CDR1 KGHSH, CDR2 LQKENI. This receptor was taken from a man in his forties or fifties in good health and CMV-seropositive. Input material: PBMCs. The chain has TRBV18 and TRBJ1-3, with TRBD1 identical over 9 bases. The CDR3 loop is CASSPTGGESGNTIYF. The CDR3 coding sequence is TGTGCCAGCTCACCCACAGGGGGCGAATCTGGAAACACCATATATTTT.